A single sample gave rise to the 27 T cell receptor beta chains below, sequenced in a study of CD8+ T cells in alopecia areata. In each case, RNA was isolated and then reverse transcribed into cDNA as the sequencing template. Here immunoSEQ multiplex PCR was the method, and the copy in TCRdb shows in-frame clones only, minus some. The sample records 100,000 to 150,000 clones, almost 50% being singletons. The sample was CD8+ T cells sorted from blood, taken at week 0. The receptors come from a human donor with alopecia areata.

The rearrangement uses TRBV10-2 and TRBJ2-5; D may match TRBD1 or TRBD2 (5 bases each). V dropped 1 base and J dropped 5 bases, with 11 bases sitting between them. Germline V gene lookup returns CDR1 WSHSY and CDR2 SAAADI. The CDR3 sequence is 14 residues long. CDR3 nucleotide sequence: TGCGCCAGCAGTGAGTGGGACGGTAGGGAGACCCAGTACTTC. Protein: CASSEWDGRETQYF.

The chain has TRBV27 and TRBJ2-7; tentative D call: TRBD2 (6 bases). CDR3 length equals 13 residues. Germline CDR1 and CDR2: MNHEY and SMNVEV (reference sequence). The V gene lost 3 bases and the J gene lost 6 bases, with 12 bases spanning the gap. The CDR3 DNA follows: TGTGCCAGCAGTTTGGCGGGGCCGGGCGAGCAGTACTTC. The encoded protein is CASSLAGPGEQYF.

The chain joins TRBV4-2 to TRBJ2-5, with TRBD2 matching over 9 bases. The CDR3 runs to 16 residues. Trimming took 6 bases from V and 2 from J; bases not matched to a gene: 10. Germline loops: CDR1 LGHNA, CDR2 YNFKEQ. For the CDR3, the DNA is TGTGCCAGCAGTCTACCTCCGACTAGCGGACAAGAGACCCAGTACTTC. Its protein is CASSLPPTSGQETQYF.

V is TRBV27 and J is TRBJ1-6; tentatively, D is TRBD1 (6 bases). The CDR3 has 14 residues. The V end lost 6 bases, the J end lost 9 bases, and 15 bases lay between the germline ends. Per the germline V gene, CDR1 is MNHEY and CDR2 is SMNVEV (reference sequence). CDR3 nucleotide sequence: TGTGCCAGCAGCCACGGAGGGGGGGGTTCACCCCTCCACTTT. It translates to CASSHGGGGSPLHF.

J is TRBJ2-1 and V is TRBV6-5; unclear D gene. Germline V lookup: CDR1 MNHEY, CDR2 SVGAGI. CDR3 length: 13 amino acids. Trimming took 2 bases from V and 5 from J, leaving 7 bases between them. CDR3 in amino acids: CASSYASHNEQFF. In DNA, the CDR3 is TGTGCCAGCAGTTACGCTTCCCACAATGAGCAGTTCTTC.

The V and J genes are TRBV10-3 and TRBJ2-1; tentative D call: TRBD2 (6 bases). Germline V CDR1 and CDR2: ENHRY, SYGVKD. The CDR3 contains 14 residues. Trimming took off 5 bases at V and 10 bases at J, with 18 bases between the two ends. This CDR3 reads CAISYSGPRGEQFF. In DNA, the CDR3 is TGTGCCATCAGTTACAGCGGCCCACGGGGGGAGCAGTTCTTC.

V is TRBV4-1 and J is TRBJ1-1, with 11 positions matching TRBD1. This CDR3 contains 15 residues. Trimming removed 0 bases from V and 4 bases from J; junction bases left unmatched: 1. Germline-derived CDR1 and CDR2 are MGHRA and YSYEKL. As DNA, the CDR3 is TGCGCCAGCAGCCAAGAGGGGACAGGGGGCACTGAAGCTTTCTTT. Its protein is CASSQEGTGGTEAFF.

J is TRBJ2-3 and V is TRBV30, with D perhaps TRBD1 (5 bases). This CDR3 contains 16 residues. In germline, CDR1 is GTSNPN, CDR2 SVGIG (reference sequence). The V and J ends lost 1 base and 0 bases respectively, with 14 bases between them. CDR3 nucleotides: TGTGCCTGGAGTGGGGGCGACAGACCTAGCACAGATACGCAGTATTTT. Translated, it gives CAWSGGDRPSTDTQYF.

This rearrangement joins TRBV13 to TRBJ2-7; 12 bases fit TRBD2. Germline lookup yields CDR1 PRHDT and CDR2 FYEKMQ (reference sequence). J lost 3 bases, V lost 3 bases, and 0 bases had no gene match. The CDR3 runs 14 residues. The CDR3 loop is CASSLTSGGYEQYF. CDR3 DNA sequence: TGTGCCAGCAGCTTGACTAGCGGGGGCTACGAGCAGTACTTC.

This clone came up a few times. The rearrangement uses TRBV7-3 and TRBJ2-1; 11 nucleotides line up with TRBD1. The CDR3 consists of 13 residues. In germline, CDR1 is SGHTA, CDR2 FQGTGA. V lost 4 bases, J lost 8 bases, and 1 base stayed unmatched. DNA for the CDR3: TGTGCCAGCAGCTGGACAGGGGGCTATGAGCAGTTCTTC. This encodes CASSWTGGYEQFF.

The chain couples TRBV4-2 to TRBJ2-7, with a possible D match to TRBD2 (6 bases). Trimming left V 1 base short and J 2 bases short, with 12 bases between. The CDR3 spans 15 residues. Germline CDR1 is LGHNA and CDR2 is YNFKEQ. CDR3 DNA: TGTGCCAGCAGCCAAGGACTAGACCTCACCTACGAGCAGTACTTC. The encoded protein is CASSQGLDLTYEQYF.

This clone was observed a few times. The chain links TRBV7-9 to TRBJ2-1; D perhaps matches TRBD2 (6 bases). The CDR3 contains 15 residues. The germline V gene has CDR1 SEHNR and CDR2 FQNEAQ (reference sequence). The V end lost 5 bases, the J end lost 5 bases, and 16 bases lay between the germline ends. In DNA, the CDR3 is TGTGCCAGCAGCCCCTGGGGAGGAGGAGACAATGAGCAGTTCTTC. Amino acid sequence: CASSPWGGGDNEQFF. Full variable domain (rest looked up from reference TRBV7-9 and TRBJ2-1): DTGVSQNPRHKITKRGQNVTFRCDPISEHNRLYWYRQTLGQGPEFLTYFQNEAQLEKSRLLSDRFSAERPKGSFSTLEIQRTEQGDSAMYLCASSPWGGGDNEQFFGPGTRLTVL.

The V gene is TRBV5-6, the J gene TRBJ1-1; D uncertain. Germline CDR1 is SGHDT and CDR2 is YYEEEE. This CDR3 spans 11 amino acids. The V and J ends lost 4 bases and 7 bases respectively, with 8 bases between them. In DNA, the CDR3 is TGTGCCAGCAGCGTCCAAGGTGAAGCTTTCTTT. As protein: CASSVQGEAFF. Full variable domain (remainder filled in from reference TRBV5-6 and TRBJ1-1): DAGVTQSPTHLIKTRGQQVTLRCSPKSGHDTVSWYQQALGQGPQFIFQYYEEEERQRGNFPDRFSGHQFPNYSSELNVNALLLGDSALYLCASSVQGEAFFGQGTRLTVV.

A note on this clone: Other DNA sequences in this specimen translate into the identical CDR3. The chain recombines TRBV29-1 with TRBJ2-7; D may correspond to TRBD1 or TRBD2 (6 bases each). This CDR3 has 12 residues. V lost 6 bases and J 2 bases, leaving 11 bases between the germline ends. Per the germline V gene, CDR1 is SQVTM and CDR2 is ANQGSEA. This CDR3 is CSVEGETYEQYF. CDR3 nucleotide sequence: TGCAGCGTGGAGGGGGAGACCTACGAGCAGTACTTC.

This chain uses TRBV27 with TRBJ1-4; 9 nucleotides match TRBD1. Germline values: CDR1 MNHEY, CDR2 SMNVEV (reference sequence). The V gene end was trimmed by 6 bases and the J gene end by 8 bases; junction bases not matched to a gene: 10. The CDR3 runs to 15 residues. CDR3 bases: TGTGCCAGCAGCCGGGACAGGGCGAAGCGGGAAAAACTGTTTTTT. This encodes CASSRDRAKREKLFF.

This chain uses TRBV7-9 with TRBJ2-1, with D hard to call. Germline CDR1 is SEHNR and CDR2 is FQNEAQ (reference sequence). Trimming cost V 2 bases and J 5 bases, with 7 bases left between them. The CDR3 is made up of 13 amino acids. The CDR3 loop is CASSLSSHNEQFF. CDR3 nucleotide sequence: TGTGCCAGCAGCTTAAGCAGTCACAATGAGCAGTTCTTC.

The rearrangement joins TRBV25-1 to TRBJ2-5; possible D gene TRBD1, 5 bases. V gave up 8 bases and J gave up 2 bases, with 12 bases separating them. The CDR3 is 13 residues long. Germline CDR1 reads MGHDK; CDR2 reads SYGVNS. The DNA of the CDR3 is TGTGCCAGCGCTGTACAGGAACAAGAGACCCAGTACTTC. Amino acids: CASAVQEQETQYF.

This clone has more than one count but fewer than ten. This specimen includes other DNA sequences encoding the same CDR3. The chain links TRBV30 to TRBJ1-1; D call uncertain. Germline V CDR1 and CDR2: GTSNPN, SVGIG (reference sequence). The germline V and J ends were trimmed by 0 bases and 3 bases, with 5 bases remaining between them. This CDR3 region has 12 residues. CDR3 loop: CAWSVLDTEAFF. The CDR3 region has the DNA TGTGCCTGGAGTGTACTGGACACTGAAGCTTTCTTT. Variable domain in full (rest from reference TRBV30 and TRBJ1-1): SQTIHQWPATLVQPVGSPLSLECTVEGTSNPNLYWYRQAAGRGLQLLFYSVGIGQISSEVPQNLSASRPQDRQFILSSKKLLLSDSGFYLCAWSVLDTEAFFGQGTRLTVV.

Details on this clone: A much larger clonotype is one base distant, so this may be a read error. The chain's CDR3 is CASSFTGNTEAFF. CDR3 nucleotide sequence: TGTGCCAGCAGCTTCACAGGGAACACTGAAGCTTTCTTT. The chain carries TRBV13 and TRBJ1-1; D is perhaps TRBD1 (5 bases). V shed 3 bases and J shed 1 base, with 6 bases lying between them. From germline, CDR1 is PRHDT and CDR2 FYEKMQ (reference sequence). CDR3 size: 13 residues.

V usage is TRBV27 and J usage is TRBJ2-1; D is perhaps TRBD2 (7 bases). V lost 1 base to trimming and J lost 12 bases, with 16 bases between them. The CDR3 consists of 14 residues. Germline CDR1 reads MNHEY; CDR2 reads SMNVEV (reference sequence). Here the CDR3 DNA reads TGTGCCAGCAGTTTATTCCGGAGAGGGGGGGTGCAGTTCTTC. This codes for CASSLFRRGGVQFF.

In this sample, this clone turned up once. CDR3 DNA: TGTGCCTGGAGTGAAGTTCTGTCAAATCAGCCCCAGCATTTT. This encodes CAWSEVLSNQPQHF. The chain carries TRBV30 and TRBJ1-5; D remains ambiguous. Germline-derived CDR1 and CDR2 are GTSNPN and SVGIG (reference sequence). The V and J ends lost 1 base and 4 bases respectively, with 11 bases between them. This CDR3 spans 14 amino acids.

This clone was seen a handful of times. The V call is TRBV11-2, the J call TRBJ2-7, with TRBD2 as a possible D gene (6 bases). The CDR3 totals 12 residues. Germline V gene sequence: CDR1 SGHAT, CDR2 FQNNGV. Trimming left V 5 bases short and J 6 bases short, with 11 bases between. CDR3: CASSPGEGEQYF. CDR3 in DNA: TGTGCCAGCAGCCCGGGAGAGGGCGAGCAGTACTTC. Full variable domain (remainder filled in from reference TRBV11-2 and TRBJ2-7): EAGVAQSPRYKIIEKRQSVAFWCNPISGHATLYWYQQILGQGPKLLIQFQNNGVVDDSQLPKDRFSAERLKGVDSTLKIQPAKLEDSAVYLCASSPGEGEQYFGPGTRLTVT.

This clone was observed a handful of times. This rearrangement joins TRBV7-9 to TRBJ2-2; D may be TRBD2 (5 bases). The CDR3 consists of 19 residues. Germline lookup yields CDR1 SEHNR and CDR2 FQNEAQ (reference sequence). Between the trimmed V and J ends, which lost 1 base and 6 bases, there was a span of 24 bases. CDR3 nucleotides: TGTGCCAGCAGCTTAGAGCCCATCTCCGGGCCCCGGAGGTCCGGGGAGCTGTTTTTT. Translated: CASSLEPISGPRRSGELFF.

The sample holds one count of this clone. This rearrangement joins TRBV23-1 to TRBJ1-6, with D unclear. TRBV23-1 counts as an open reading frame of uncertain function. This CDR3 comprises 18 residues. The V end was cut by 0 bases, the J end by 5 bases, with 17 bases between. CDR3 coding DNA: TGCGCCAGCAGTCAATCGTCGTCCGGGCCCCGCGATAATTCACCCCTCCACTTT. As protein: CASSQSSSGPRDNSPLHF.

The V call is TRBV5-1, the J call TRBJ1-6, with no clear D. Germline V CDR1 and CDR2: SGHRS, YFSETQ. Trimming removed 1 base at V and 4 bases at J, with 6 bases between. The CDR3 totals 14 residues. DNA of the CDR3: TGCGCCAGCAGCTTGCCACAGTATAATTCACCCCTCCACTTT. Encoded protein: CASSLPQYNSPLHF. Combining the CDR3 with reference TRBV5-1 and TRBJ1-6 gives the whole variable domain KAGVTQTPRYLIKTRGQQVTLSCSPISGHRSVSWYQQTPGQGLQFLFEYFSETQRNKGNFPGRFSGRQFSNSRSEMNVSTLELGDSALYLCASSLPQYNSPLHFGNGTRLTVT.

This clone has only a few counts. This chain uses TRBV4-1 with TRBJ2-1, with 12 positions matching TRBD2. Germline CDR1 is MGHRA and CDR2 is YSYEKL. This CDR3 comprises 14 residues. The junction had 5 bases not matched to a gene; V was cut back by 4 bases and J by 10 bases. The CDR3 bases are TGCGCCAGCAGCCCTCGACTAGCGGGGGACGAGCAGTTCTTC. This sequence encodes CASSPRLAGDEQFF.

The chain combines TRBV29-1 with TRBJ1-1, with a tentative D call TRBD1 (6 bases). The CDR3 is made up of 14 amino acids. Germline V gives CDR1 SQVTM, CDR2 ANQGSEA. With 3 bases removed from V and 8 bases from J, the gap between germline ends came to 19 bases. CDR3 sequence (DNA): TGCAGCGTTGATGGAAGAGACAGGCCCGGGGAAGCTTTCTTT. It is translated as CSVDGRDRPGEAFF. The complete variable domain, with remaining parts taken from reference TRBV29-1 and TRBJ1-1, reads SAVISQKPSRDICQRGTSLTIQCQVDSQVTMMFWYRQQPGQSLTLIATANQGSEATYESGFVIDKFPISRPNLTFSTLTVSNMSPEDSSIYLCSVDGRDRPGEAFFGQGTRLTVV.